This T cell receptor (beta chain) was obtained from a study of T-cell reconstitution after alpha-beta-depleted transplantation in children. The J segment lost 1 base and the V segment lost 2 bases, leaving 3 bases of the junction unmatched. The CDR3 sequence is 14 residues long. The germline CDR1 and CDR2 sequences are DFQATT and SNEGSKA (reference sequence). Preparation of the TCRbeta library involved a method that used unique molecular identifiers. Using its own MiXCR run on the PCR reads, TCRdb lists one record per CDR3 protein. The sample has roughly 190,000 distinct CDR3 sequences, roughly 15% seen once. This clonotype was seen at least ten times.

This specimen consisted of PBMCs from the stem cell graft donor, obtained from the stem cell graft. This sequence originates from a human donor who donated a stem cell graft to a child with acute lymphoblastic leukemia. The rearrangement uses TRBV20-1 and TRBJ2-5, with 8 bases matching TRBD1. The CDR3 sequence: CSARRTGTQETQYF. The CDR3 nucleotides are TGCAGTGCTAGACGGACAGGGACCCAAGAGACCCAGTACTTC.